These T cell receptor beta chains were read from a single sample in a study of OX40 agonist ivuxolimab in advanced cancers. Some clones are missing from TCRdb's copy, which holds only in-frame ones; the method was immunoSEQ multiplex PCR. The sample consists of around 54,000 clones, approximately 90% of them appearing once. Sequences were derived from CD4+ or CD8+ T cells sorted from blood, sampled in a trial of the OX40 agonist ivuxolimab. The receptor source for this set is an adult with an advanced solid tumor such as melanoma, head and neck, liver or kidney cancer. Each CDR3 is given with its conserved first and last residue. A D gene is named only where the DNA matches it firmly. Clone size appears in some rows only: once, few, many, or a class for an expanded clone.

D	size	V	J	DNA	CDR3
TRBD1	.	TRBV6-4	TRBJ2-2	TGTGCCAGCAGTGACTCAGAGGGACAGGGAGCCGGGGAGCTGTTTTTT	CASSDSEGQGAGELFF
.	.	TRBV4-1	TRBJ1-5	TGCACCAGCCGCCGGTCCCTCGACAGCAATCAGCCCCAGCATTTT	CTSRRSLDSNQPQHF
.	.	TRBV6-6	TRBJ2-7	TGTGCCAGCAGGCGGAGTTGGATTTCCTACGAGCAGTACTTC	CASRRSWISYEQYF
.	.	TRBV6-5	TRBJ2-6	TGTGCCAGCAGTCGGATGGTTGGGGCCAACGTCCTGACTTTC	CASSRMVGANVLTF
TRBD1	.	TRBV4-3	TRBJ1-6	TGCGCCAGCAGCCAAGATCGGGGACAGAATTCACCCCTCCACTTT	CASSQDRGQNSPLHF
.	.	TRBV27	TRBJ2-7	TGTGCCAGCAGTCCCTACAGGGAGGACGAGCAGTACTTC	CASSPYREDEQYF
TRBD1	.	TRBV4-3	TRBJ2-4	TGCGCCAGCAGCCAAGAAATGAAAGGGGGCGAAAAAAACATTCAGTACTTC	CASSQEMKGGEKNIQYF
TRBD1	few	TRBV14	TRBJ2-7	TGTGCCAGCAGCCAAGAGCCTCCGGGACAGGGGAACGAGCAGTACTTC	CASSQEPPGQGNEQYF
TRBD1	.	TRBV4-2	TRBJ1-1	TGTGCCAGCAGCCAATACGGTGGGGGACAGGGGCGTTTTGGCACTGAAGCTTTCTTT	CASSQYGGGQGRFGTEAFF
.	.	TRBV7-8	TRBJ1-1	TGTGCCAGCAGCTTAGTCGGGGGGTCAGGCACTGAAGCTTTCTTT	CASSLVGGSGTEAFF
TRBD2	.	TRBV6-6	TRBJ2-1	TGTGCCAGCAGTTCTCGGGGGGAGTCCTACAATGAGCAGTTCTTC	CASSSRGESYNEQFF
.	.	TRBV28	TRBJ2-1	TGTGCCAGCAGCCCCTCCCCGACTAGTAGGCAGTTCTTC	CASSPSPTSRQFF
.	.	TRBV4-1	TRBJ2-2	TGCGCCAGCAGCCAAAAAGGATCTCGGGAGCTGTTTTTT	CASSQKGSRELFF
TRBD1	.	TRBV5-1	TRBJ2-7	TGCGCCAGCAGCGCCGGGACAGGGGGCTACGAGCAGTACTTC	CASSAGTGGYEQYF
TRBD1	once	TRBV4-2	TRBJ2-6	TGTGCCAGCAGCCTACATCCGGGACAGCCCTCTGGGGCCAACGTCCTGACTTTC	CASSLHPGQPSGANVLTF
.	.	TRBV5-5	TRBJ1-5	TGTGCCAGCAGCATCGACAGACAGAATCAGCCCCAGCATTTT	CASSIDRQNQPQHF
.	.	TRBV19	TRBJ1-5	TGTGCCAGTAGTATTGTCCCTTATAGCAATCAGCCCCAGCATTTT	CASSIVPYSNQPQHF
.	.	TRBV30	TRBJ2-2	TGTGCCTGGAGTGGGGGGGCCGGGGAGCTGTTTTTT	CAWSGGAGELFF
TRBD1	.	TRBV27	TRBJ2-1	TGTGCCAGCAGTTTAGGGACAGACAATGAGCAGTTCTTC	CASSLGTDNEQFF
.	.	TRBV28	TRBJ1-1	TGTGCCAGCAGTTTAATGGCGATGAACACTGAAGCTTTCTTT	CASSLMAMNTEAFF
TRBD2	.	TRBV12-5	TRBJ2-4	TGTGCTAGTGGTTTGGTACGCTACAGCGGGAACGGGATACTAGCCAAAAACATTCAGTACTTC	CASGLVRYSGNGILAKNIQYF
.	.	TRBV2	TRBJ1-3	TGTGCCAGCAGGGAGGGTGGGTTAACTGGAAACACCATATATTTT	CASREGGLTGNTIYF
.	.	TRBV7-9	TRBJ2-2	TGTGCCAGCAGCCCCCCCGGTCAGTTCACCGGGGAGCTGTTTTTT	CASSPPGQFTGELFF
.	.	TRBV2	TRBJ2-2	TGTGCCAGCAGTGCGGAGGGGGCTTGGACCGGGGAGCTGTTTTTT	CASSAEGAWTGELFF
TRBD2	.	TRBV4-1	TRBJ2-1	TGCGCCAGCAGCCCCACCGGGACTAGCGGGAGGGCTGAGCAGTTCTTC	CASSPTGTSGRAEQFF
TRBD2	.	TRBV7-8	TRBJ2-3	TGTGCCAGCAGCTTATTAGGGGGTCTAGCGGGGGCCACAGATACGCAGTATTTT	CASSLLGGLAGATDTQYF
.	.	TRBV27	TRBJ2-7	TGTGCCAGCAGTTTATCGAACGACGGAAGCTACGAGCAGTACTTC	CASSLSNDGSYEQYF
.	once	TRBV7-9	TRBJ1-1	TGTGCCAGCAGCTTAATCGGATCGAGTGAACAGAGTAACACTGAAGCTTTCTTT	CASSLIGSSEQSNTEAFF
TRBD2	.	TRBV5-1	TRBJ2-1	TGCGCCAGCAGCTTGGCAGCGGGGGCTTTGGATGAGCAGTTCTTC	CASSLAAGALDEQFF
TRBD1	.	TRBV19	TRBJ2-7	TGTGCCAGTAGTACCCGACAGGGGAACTACGAGCAGTACTTC	CASSTRQGNYEQYF
TRBD1	.	TRBV7-6	TRBJ2-1	TGTGCCAGCAGCCTAAGACAGGGCCCATCAAATGAGCAGTTCTTC	CASSLRQGPSNEQFF
.	.	TRBV7-8	TRBJ1-1	TGTGCCAGCAGCGGGGGTGACACTGAAGCTTTCTTT	CASSGGDTEAFF
TRBD2	.	TRBV28	TRBJ2-7	TGTGCCAGCAGTGTGTTGGGATATAGCGGGAGGGCCTCCGAGCAGTACTTC	CASSVLGYSGRASEQYF
TRBD1	.	TRBV4-1	TRBJ2-1	TGCGCCAGCAGCCAAGAGACCGGGACAGGGGGATACAATGAGCAGTTCTTC	CASSQETGTGGYNEQFF
TRBD1	.	TRBV6-6	TRBJ2-5	TGTGCCACCGGGACAGGGGGGAAAGAGACCCAGTACTTC	CATGTGGKETQYF
.	.	TRBV14	TRBJ2-3	TGTGCCAGCAGCCAAGGACTGTTTAGCACAGATACGCAGTATTTT	CASSQGLFSTDTQYF
.	.	TRBV4-3	TRBJ2-3	TGCGCCAGCAGCCCAGGTCCGGGTAGAGGCACAGATACGCAGTATTTT	CASSPGPGRGTDTQYF
.	.	TRBV28	TRBJ1-5	TGTGCCAGCAGTTTGAATCCCATGGGTGAGGGTGTCAAACAGCCCCAGCATTTT	CASSLNPMGEGVKQPQHF
.	.	TRBV19	TRBJ1-1	TGTGCCAGTCTATTAACTGCCAGATCGAACACTGAAGCTTTCTTT	CASLLTARSNTEAFF
TRBD2	.	TRBV6-4	TRBJ2-3	TGTGCCAGCAGTGACTCCGGGGGGAAAGGCACAGATACGCAGTATTTT	CASSDSGGKGTDTQYF
.	.	TRBV7-2	TRBJ1-1	TGTGCCAGCAGCTTAGCGTTGGGTTCCGCCGATGAAGCTTTCTTT	CASSLALGSADEAFF
TRBD2	.	TRBV9	TRBJ2-7	TGTGCCAGCAGCGTAGGGGCGGGGGCCTACGAGCAGTACTTC	CASSVGAGAYEQYF
.	few	TRBV5-5	TRBJ1-3	TGTGCCAGCAGCTTGGGTGGGGCGAGCGGAAACACCATATATTTT	CASSLGGASGNTIYF
.	.	TRBV4-3	TRBJ2-1	TGCGCCAGCAGCCAATTTGGACACAATGAGCAGTTCTTC	CASSQFGHNEQFF
TRBD1	medium-sized	TRBV28	TRBJ1-1	TGTGCCAGCAGTGAATACGGACAGGGGCTGAACACTGAAGCTTTCTTT	CASSEYGQGLNTEAFF
.	.	TRBV13	TRBJ1-1	TGTGCCAGCAGCTTACAGTTCGAAACTGGAGCTTTCTTT	CASSLQFETGAFF
.	.	TRBV5-1	TRBJ2-1	TGCGCCAGCAGCTTTGCGATCAGGGGCGATGAGCAGTTCTTC	CASSFAIRGDEQFF
.	few	TRBV4-2	TRBJ1-6	TGTGCCAGCAGCCAAGACAGGGGCTCGAATTCACCCCTCCACTTT	CASSQDRGSNSPLHF
TRBD2	few	TRBV6-4	TRBJ2-2	TGTGCCAGCTCTCAGACTAGCGAGAACACCGGGGAGCTGTTTTTT	CASSQTSENTGELFF
TRBD1	.	TRBV27	TRBJ1-2	TGTGCCAGCAGTTTATACAGGGGGGCCCCTTATGGCTACACCTTC	CASSLYRGAPYGYTF
.	.	TRBV4-1	TRBJ2-7	TGCGCCAGCAGCCAAAAGAGTGGGTCTGACTACGAGCAGTACTTC	CASSQKSGSDYEQYF
TRBD1	.	TRBV7-2	TRBJ1-1	TGTGCCAGCAGCTTGACAGGGGGCGAGAACACTGAAGCTTTCTTT	CASSLTGGENTEAFF